These 9 T cell receptor beta chains share one sample of origin, sequenced in a study of T cell responses to AZD1222 COVID-19 vaccine. The repertoire was sequenced with immunoSEQ multiplex PCR; TCRdb's copy has only in-frame clones and lacks some. In the table there are some 130,000 clones, around 90% of which are singletons. The sequenced sample was peripheral blood, obtained on day 0 of MenACWY control vaccination. Source of these receptors: an adult in good health.

This chain links TRBV6-5 with TRBJ2-5; 11 bases agree with TRBD2. This CDR3 is built from 15 residues. V shed 6 bases and J 8 bases; nucleotides not matched to a gene: 11. Germline V gene sequence: CDR1 MNHEY, CDR2 SVGAGI. This CDR3 is CASRPGLADTKTQYF. CDR3 coding DNA: TGTGCCAGCAGACCGGGACTAGCGGACACCAAAACCCAGTACTTC.

This clone showed up just once. J is TRBJ2-7 and V is TRBV28; D is undetermined. The CDR3 sequence is 14 residues long. Trimming took off 7 bases at V and 4 bases at J, with 17 bases between the two ends. Germline V gene sequence: CDR1 MDHEN, CDR2 SYDVKM. The CDR3, as DNA: TGTGCCAGCAAAAGTCATGGCGGAGCTTACGAGCAGTACTTC. Its translation is CASKSHGGAYEQYF.

This sequence joins TRBV28 and TRBJ1-2; D remains unclear. This CDR3 is built from 12 residues. V lost 11 bases to trimming and J lost 8 bases, with 18 bases between them. Germline V CDR1 and CDR2: MDHEN, SYDVKM. DNA for the CDR3: TGTGCCTCCTCATGGCGGTTGGGGGGCTACACCTTC. This translates into CASSWRLGGYTF.

The chain links TRBV7-9 to TRBJ2-3; D is unresolved. There are 14 residues in the CDR3. V lost 5 bases and J 1 base, leaving 10 bases between the germline ends. Germline CDR1 is SEHNR and CDR2 is FQNEAQ (reference sequence). The CDR3 is CASSPGGGTDTQYF. For the CDR3, the DNA is TGTGCCAGCAGCCCAGGTGGGGGCACAGATACGCAGTATTTT.

This clone has a single count. The chain uses TRBV9 and TRBJ2-7, with D tentatively TRBD1 (7 bases). Germline CDR1 and CDR2: SGDLS and YYNGEE. The V end lost 0 bases, the J end lost 5 bases, and 18 bases lay between the germline ends. This CDR3 is built from 16 residues. The CDR3 DNA is TGTGCCAGCAGCGTAGCAGGGGGGCCGGACCCCCACGAGCAGTACTTC. Protein product: CASSVAGGPDPHEQYF.

The chain links TRBV6-5 to TRBJ2-2; D gene unclear. The germline V and J ends were trimmed by 4 bases and 7 bases, with 10 bases remaining between them. Germline V CDR1 and CDR2: MNHEY, SVGAGI. The length of the CDR3 is 13 residues. The CDR3 loop reads CASSSKGNGELFF. The CDR3 DNA reads as TGTGCCAGCAGTTCAAAAGGGAACGGGGAGCTGTTTTTT.

The J gene is TRBJ1-4, the V gene TRBV19; D gene uncertain. V was pared by 5 bases and J by 0 bases, with 10 bases between. This CDR3 is 15 amino acids long. Germline-derived CDR1 and CDR2 are LNHDA and SQIVND (reference sequence). The chain's CDR3 is CASSLRPATNEKLFF. CDR3 DNA: TGTGCCAGTAGTCTTCGACCGGCAACTAATGAAAAACTGTTTTTT.

The chain links TRBV4-2 to TRBJ2-5; 7 bases are shared with TRBD2. Trimming cost V 0 bases and J 1 base; bases outside gene matches: 5. Germline-derived CDR1 and CDR2 are LGHNA and YNFKEQ. This CDR3 comprises 16 residues. CDR3 in DNA: TGTGCCAGCAGCCAAGAGGGAGCGGGGTTCCAAGAGACCCAGTACTTC. This codes for CASSQEGAGFQETQYF.

The genes are TRBV7-3 and TRBJ2-2; D possibly corresponds to TRBD1 (6 bases). In germline, CDR1 is SGHTA, CDR2 FQGTGA. The CDR3 is 16 amino acids. Trimming left V 5 bases short and J 5 bases short, with 18 bases between. CDR3 region: CASSPLARGWTGELFF. The CDR3 coding sequence is TGTGCCAGCAGCCCCTTAGCGAGGGGGTGGACCGGGGAGCTGTTTTTT.